Below are 8 T cell receptor beta chains sequenced from a single sample in a study of OX40 agonist ivuxolimab in advanced cancers. TCRdb's table, derived via immunoSEQ multiplex PCR, lists solely in-frame clones and lacks some. The sample includes over 90,000 clones, about nine tenths of them seen just once. The sequencing here drew on CD4+ or CD8+ T cells sorted from blood, taken in a trial of the OX40 agonist ivuxolimab. These TCRs come from an adult with an advanced solid tumor such as melanoma, head and neck, liver or kidney cancer.

The V gene is TRBV14, the J gene TRBJ1-4; 7 bases line up with TRBD1. CDR1 and CDR2 (germline): SGHDN, FVKESK. CDR3 length: 14 residues. Trimming cost V 1 base and J 7 bases; bases outside gene matches: 3. This CDR3 reads CASSQVPGGEKLFF. The CDR3 coding sequence is TGTGCCAGCAGCCAAGTTCCAGGGGGTGAAAAACTGTTTTTT.

The V call is TRBV6-6, the J call TRBJ2-1; no reliable D call. The germline V gene has CDR1 MNHNY and CDR2 SVGAGI (reference sequence). Trimming took off 5 bases at V and 0 bases at J, with 11 bases between the two ends. The CDR3 extends over 15 amino acids. CDR3 loop: CASSQNPGSYNEQFF. The CDR3 DNA reads as TGTGCCAGCAGTCAGAATCCGGGCTCCTACAATGAGCAGTTCTTC.

The chain is built from TRBV7-9 and TRBJ2-3, with a tentative D call TRBD2 (6 bases). Trimming removed 5 bases from V and 4 bases from J, with 16 bases in between. The CDR3 is made up of 15 amino acids. CDR1 is SEHNR and CDR2 is FQNEAQ in the germline V gene (reference sequence). For the CDR3, the DNA is TGTGCCAGCAGCCCGCGCGGGGAAGGGGCAGATACGCAGTATTTT. It yields the protein CASSPRGEGADTQYF.

This chain uses TRBV6-4 with TRBJ1-4; maybe TRBD1 (6 bases). There are 16 residues in the CDR3. With 6 bases removed from V and 7 bases from J, the gap between germline ends came to 21 bases. Germline V gene sequence: CDR1 MRHNA, CDR2 SNTAGT. The CDR3 coding sequence is TGTGCCAGCAGGATCCCTAACTTCAGGGGACGTGAAAAACTGTTTTTT. Amino acid sequence: CASRIPNFRGREKLFF.

The CDR3 is CASSLDKNTEAFF. CDR3 DNA sequence: TGTGCCAGCTCACTTGACAAGAACACTGAAGCTTTCTTT. The chain is built from TRBV18 and TRBJ1-1, with D unclear. The germline V gene encodes CDR1 KGHSH and CDR2 LQKENI. V gave up 4 bases and J gave up 1 base, with 7 bases separating them. The CDR3 runs to 13 residues.

With respect to this clone: One end of the junction varies from germline; a read error may be responsible. The chain has TRBV19 and TRBJ1-5; no firm D call. This CDR3 comprises 14 residues. Germline lookup yields CDR1 LNHDA and CDR2 SQIVND (reference sequence). DNA for the CDR3: TGTGCCAGTACTATAACCGGGCCAACTCAGCCCCAGCATTTT. It encodes CASTITGPTQPQHF. Together with reference TRBV19 and TRBJ1-5, the CDR3 gives the full variable domain: DGGITQSPKYLFRKEGQNVTLSCEQNLNHDAMYWYRQDPGQGLRLIYYSQIVNDFQKGDIAEGYSVSREKKESFPLTVTSAQKNPTAFYLCASTITGPTQPQHFGDGTRLSIL.

This clone was detected only once. V gene TRBV5-6 combines with J gene TRBJ1-1; D is uncertain. CDR1 is SGHDT and CDR2 is YYEEEE in the germline V gene. The CDR3 contains 12 residues. V lost 0 bases, J lost 10 bases, and 10 bases lay in between. In nucleotides, the CDR3 is TGTGCCAGCAGCTTGGGCAGGAACAGAGCTTTCTTT. Its translation: CASSLGRNRAFF.

This clone was observed a single time. This chain's CDR3 is CASSLTSGTYNEQFF. The CDR3 DNA is TGTGCCAGCAGTCTGACTAGCGGGACCTACAATGAGCAGTTCTTC. The chain links TRBV7-3 to TRBJ2-1; 11 bases map to TRBD2. The V segment lost 6 bases and the J segment 2 bases; nucleotides outside the gene matches: 3. The CDR3 is made up of 15 amino acids. Per germline, CDR1 SGHTA and CDR2 FQGTGA.